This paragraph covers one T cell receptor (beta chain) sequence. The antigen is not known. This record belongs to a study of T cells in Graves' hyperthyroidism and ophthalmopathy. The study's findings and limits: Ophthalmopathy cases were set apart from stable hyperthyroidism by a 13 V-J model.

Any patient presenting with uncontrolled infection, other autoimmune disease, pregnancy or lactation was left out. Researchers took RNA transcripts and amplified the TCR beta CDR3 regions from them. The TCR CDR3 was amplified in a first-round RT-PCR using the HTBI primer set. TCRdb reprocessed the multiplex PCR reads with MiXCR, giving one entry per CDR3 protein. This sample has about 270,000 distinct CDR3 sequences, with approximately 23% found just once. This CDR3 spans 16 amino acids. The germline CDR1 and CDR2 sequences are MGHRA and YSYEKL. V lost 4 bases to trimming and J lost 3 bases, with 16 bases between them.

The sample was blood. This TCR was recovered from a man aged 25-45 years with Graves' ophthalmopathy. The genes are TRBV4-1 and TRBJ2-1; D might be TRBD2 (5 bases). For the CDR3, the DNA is TGCGCCAGCAGCCTTTCGAGGGCGGGTAGCTACAATGAGCAGTTCTTC. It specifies CASSLSRAGSYNEQFF.